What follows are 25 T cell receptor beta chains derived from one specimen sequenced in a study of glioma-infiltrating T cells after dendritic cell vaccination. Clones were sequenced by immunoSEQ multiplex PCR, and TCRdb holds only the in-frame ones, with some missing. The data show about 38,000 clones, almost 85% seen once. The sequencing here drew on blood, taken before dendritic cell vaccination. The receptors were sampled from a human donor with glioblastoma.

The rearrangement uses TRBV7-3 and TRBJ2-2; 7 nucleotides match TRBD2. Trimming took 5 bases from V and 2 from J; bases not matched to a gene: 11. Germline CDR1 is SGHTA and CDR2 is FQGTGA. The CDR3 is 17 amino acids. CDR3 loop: CASSPSGERGNTGELFF. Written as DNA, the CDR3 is TGTGCCAGCAGCCCGTCTGGGGAGCGGGGTAACACCGGGGAGCTGTTTTTT.

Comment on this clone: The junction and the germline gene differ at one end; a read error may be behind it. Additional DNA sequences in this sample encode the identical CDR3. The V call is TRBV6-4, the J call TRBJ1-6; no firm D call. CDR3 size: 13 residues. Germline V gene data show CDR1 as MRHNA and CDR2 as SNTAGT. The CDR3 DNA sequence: TGTGCCAGCAGTGAGGGCAGTAATTCCCCCCTCCACTTT. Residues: CASSEGSNSPLHF.

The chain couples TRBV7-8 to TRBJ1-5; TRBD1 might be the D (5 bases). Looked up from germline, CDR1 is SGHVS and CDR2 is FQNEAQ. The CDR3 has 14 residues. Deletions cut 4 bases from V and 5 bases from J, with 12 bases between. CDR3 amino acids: CASSSYQGYQPQHF. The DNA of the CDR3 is TGTGCCAGCAGCTCTTACCAGGGATATCAGCCCCAGCATTTT.

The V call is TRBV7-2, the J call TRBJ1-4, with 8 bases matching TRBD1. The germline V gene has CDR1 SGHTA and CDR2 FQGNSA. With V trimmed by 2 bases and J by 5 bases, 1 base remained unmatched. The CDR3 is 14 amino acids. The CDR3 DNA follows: TGTGCCAGCAGCTTACGGACAGGGAATGAAAAACTGTTTTTT. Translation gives CASSLRTGNEKLFF.

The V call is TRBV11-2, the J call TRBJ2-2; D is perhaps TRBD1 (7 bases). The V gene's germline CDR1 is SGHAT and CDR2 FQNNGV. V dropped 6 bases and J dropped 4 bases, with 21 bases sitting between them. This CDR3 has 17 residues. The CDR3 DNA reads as TGTGCCAGCAGATTCCCGCAGGGGGGCCGGGGCACCGGGGAGCTGTTTTTT. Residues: CASRFPQGGRGTGELFF.

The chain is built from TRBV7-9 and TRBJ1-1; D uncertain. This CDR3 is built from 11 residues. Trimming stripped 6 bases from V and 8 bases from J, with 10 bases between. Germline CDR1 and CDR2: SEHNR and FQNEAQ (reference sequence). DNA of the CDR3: TGTGCCAGCAGTCCTCTCGTCGAAGCTTTCTTT. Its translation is CASSPLVEAFF.

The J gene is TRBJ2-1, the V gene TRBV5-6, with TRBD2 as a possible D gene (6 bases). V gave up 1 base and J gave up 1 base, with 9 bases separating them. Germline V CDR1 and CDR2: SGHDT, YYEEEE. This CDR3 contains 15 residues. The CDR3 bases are TGTGCCAGCAGCTTGAGACTAGATTCCTACAATGAGCAGTTCTTC. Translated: CASSLRLDSYNEQFF.

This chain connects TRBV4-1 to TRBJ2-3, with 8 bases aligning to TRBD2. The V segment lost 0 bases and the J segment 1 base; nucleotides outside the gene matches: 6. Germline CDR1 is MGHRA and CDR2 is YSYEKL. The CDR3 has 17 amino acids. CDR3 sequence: CASSQERRRGGTDTQYF. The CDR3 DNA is TGCGCCAGCAGCCAAGAGAGGAGGCGGGGGGGCACAGATACGCAGTATTTT.

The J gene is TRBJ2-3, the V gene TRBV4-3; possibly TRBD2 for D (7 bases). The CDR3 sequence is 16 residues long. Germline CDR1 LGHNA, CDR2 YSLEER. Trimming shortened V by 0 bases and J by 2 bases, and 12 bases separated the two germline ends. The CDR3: CASSQDRGADTDTQYF. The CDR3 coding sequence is TGCGCCAGCAGCCAAGATCGGGGGGCCGACACAGATACGCAGTATTTT.

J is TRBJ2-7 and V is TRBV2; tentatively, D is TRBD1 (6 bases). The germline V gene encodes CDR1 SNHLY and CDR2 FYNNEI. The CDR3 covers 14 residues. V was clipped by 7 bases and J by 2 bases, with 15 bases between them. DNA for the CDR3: TGTGCCAGCAAGACAGGTCGAGAAGCCTACGAGCAGTACTTC. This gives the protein CASKTGREAYEQYF.

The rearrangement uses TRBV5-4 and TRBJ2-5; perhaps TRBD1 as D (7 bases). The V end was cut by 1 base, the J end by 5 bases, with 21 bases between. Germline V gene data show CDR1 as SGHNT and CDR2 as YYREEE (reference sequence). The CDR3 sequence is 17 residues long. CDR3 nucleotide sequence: TGTGCCAGCAGCTTGTACATCCGGACAGGCGGGATCGAGACCCAGTACTTC. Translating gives CASSLYIRTGGIETQYF.

CDR3 region: CASRPRTGDKDTQYF. DNA of the CDR3: TGTGCCAGTAGACCCAGGACAGGGGATAAAGATACGCAGTATTTT. The chain combines TRBV19 with TRBJ2-3, with TRBD1 identical over 9 bases. The J segment lost 5 bases and the V segment lost 6 bases, leaving 9 bases of the junction unmatched. This CDR3 contains 15 residues. The germline CDR1 and CDR2 sequences are LNHDA and SQIVND (reference sequence).

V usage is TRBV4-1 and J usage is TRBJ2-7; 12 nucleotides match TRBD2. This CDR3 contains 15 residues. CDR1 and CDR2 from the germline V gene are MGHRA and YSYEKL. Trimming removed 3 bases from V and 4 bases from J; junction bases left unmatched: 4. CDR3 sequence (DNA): TGCGCCAGCAGCCATCGACTAGCGGGGGCATACGAGCAGTACTTC. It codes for CASSHRLAGAYEQYF.

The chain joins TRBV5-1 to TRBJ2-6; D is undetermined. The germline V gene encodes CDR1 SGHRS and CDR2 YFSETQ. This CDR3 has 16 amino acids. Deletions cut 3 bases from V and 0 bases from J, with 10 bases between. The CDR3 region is CASSCNSNSGANVLTF. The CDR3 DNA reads TGCGCCAGCAGCTGCAACAGTAACTCTGGGGCCAACGTCCTGACTTTC.

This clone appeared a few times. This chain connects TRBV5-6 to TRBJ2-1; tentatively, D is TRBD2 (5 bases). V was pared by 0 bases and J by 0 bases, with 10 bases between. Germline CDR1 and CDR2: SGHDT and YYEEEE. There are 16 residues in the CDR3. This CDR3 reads CASSLAGDSSYNEQFF. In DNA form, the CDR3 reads TGTGCCAGCAGCTTGGCCGGGGATAGCTCCTACAATGAGCAGTTCTTC.

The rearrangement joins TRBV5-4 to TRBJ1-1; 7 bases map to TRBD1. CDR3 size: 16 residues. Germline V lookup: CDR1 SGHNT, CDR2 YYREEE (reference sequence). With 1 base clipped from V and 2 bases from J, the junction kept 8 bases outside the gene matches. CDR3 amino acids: CASSLQLGQLNTEAFF. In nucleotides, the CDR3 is TGTGCCAGCAGCTTGCAACTGGGACAGCTTAACACTGAAGCTTTCTTT.

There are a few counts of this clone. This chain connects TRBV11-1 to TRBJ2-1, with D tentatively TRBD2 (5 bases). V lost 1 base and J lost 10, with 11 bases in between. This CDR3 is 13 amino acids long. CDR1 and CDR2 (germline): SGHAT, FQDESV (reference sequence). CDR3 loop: CASSLVERREQFF. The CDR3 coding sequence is TGTGCCAGCAGCTTAGTCGAGCGGAGAGAGCAGTTCTTC.

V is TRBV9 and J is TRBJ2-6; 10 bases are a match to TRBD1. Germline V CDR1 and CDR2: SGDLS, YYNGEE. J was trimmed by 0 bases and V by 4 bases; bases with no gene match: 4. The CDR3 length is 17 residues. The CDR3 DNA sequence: TGTGCCAGCAGCCCCCGGGACAGGGGCTCTGGGGCCAACGTCCTGACTTTC. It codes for CASSPRDRGSGANVLTF.

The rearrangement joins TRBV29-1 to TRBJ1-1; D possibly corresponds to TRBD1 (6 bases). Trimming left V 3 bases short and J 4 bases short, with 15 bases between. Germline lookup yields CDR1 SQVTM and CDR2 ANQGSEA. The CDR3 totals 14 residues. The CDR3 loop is CSVEGTQGGTEAFF. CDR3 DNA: TGCAGCGTTGAGGGGACCCAAGGGGGCACTGAAGCTTTCTTT. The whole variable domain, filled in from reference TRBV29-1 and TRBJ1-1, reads SAVISQKPSRDICQRGTSLTIQCQVDSQVTMMFWYRQQPGQSLTLIATANQGSEATYESGFVIDKFPISRPNLTFSTLTVSNMSPEDSSIYLCSVEGTQGGTEAFFGQGTRLTVV.

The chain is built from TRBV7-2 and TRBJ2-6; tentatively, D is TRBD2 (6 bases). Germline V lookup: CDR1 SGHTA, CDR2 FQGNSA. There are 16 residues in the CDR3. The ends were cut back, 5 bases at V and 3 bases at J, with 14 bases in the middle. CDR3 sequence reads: CASSLNAGYGANVLTF. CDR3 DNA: TGTGCCAGCAGCCTAAATGCGGGGTATGGGGCCAACGTCCTGACTTTC.

The CDR3 DNA reads as TGTGCCAGCAGCCCACCCAGCGGGGAATCCTACAATGAGCAGTTCTTC. Protein: CASSPPSGESYNEQFF. The chain links TRBV5-4 to TRBJ2-1, with TRBD2 identical over 7 bases. Germline CDR1 SGHNT, CDR2 YYREEE (reference sequence). V lost 4 bases and J lost 1; bases outside the gene matches: 8. CDR3 length equals 16 residues.

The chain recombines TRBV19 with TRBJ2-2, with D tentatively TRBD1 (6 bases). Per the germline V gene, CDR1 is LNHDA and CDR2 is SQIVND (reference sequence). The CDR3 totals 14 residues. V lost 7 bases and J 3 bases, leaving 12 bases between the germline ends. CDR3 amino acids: CASKTRGDTGELFF. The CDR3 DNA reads TGTGCCAGTAAAACCAGGGGTGACACCGGGGAGCTGTTTTTT.

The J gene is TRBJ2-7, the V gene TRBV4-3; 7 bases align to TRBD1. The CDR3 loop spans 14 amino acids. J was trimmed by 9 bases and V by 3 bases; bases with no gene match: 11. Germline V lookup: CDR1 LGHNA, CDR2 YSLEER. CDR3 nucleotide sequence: TGCGCCAGCAGCCAGGACGCCGACAGGGTCTGGCAGTACTTC. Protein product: CASSQDADRVWQYF.

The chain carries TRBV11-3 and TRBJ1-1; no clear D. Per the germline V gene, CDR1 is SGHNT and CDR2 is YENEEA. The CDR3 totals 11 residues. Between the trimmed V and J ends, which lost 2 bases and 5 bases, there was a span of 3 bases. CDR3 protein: CASSLRTEAFF. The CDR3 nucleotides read TGTGCCAGCAGCTTACGGACTGAAGCTTTCTTT.

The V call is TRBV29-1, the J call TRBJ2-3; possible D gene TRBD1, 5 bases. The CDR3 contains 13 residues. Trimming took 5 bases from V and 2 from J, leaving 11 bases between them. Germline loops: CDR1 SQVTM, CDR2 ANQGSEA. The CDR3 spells CSVLGQATDTQYF. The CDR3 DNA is TGCAGCGTTCTAGGACAAGCCACAGATACGCAGTATTTT.